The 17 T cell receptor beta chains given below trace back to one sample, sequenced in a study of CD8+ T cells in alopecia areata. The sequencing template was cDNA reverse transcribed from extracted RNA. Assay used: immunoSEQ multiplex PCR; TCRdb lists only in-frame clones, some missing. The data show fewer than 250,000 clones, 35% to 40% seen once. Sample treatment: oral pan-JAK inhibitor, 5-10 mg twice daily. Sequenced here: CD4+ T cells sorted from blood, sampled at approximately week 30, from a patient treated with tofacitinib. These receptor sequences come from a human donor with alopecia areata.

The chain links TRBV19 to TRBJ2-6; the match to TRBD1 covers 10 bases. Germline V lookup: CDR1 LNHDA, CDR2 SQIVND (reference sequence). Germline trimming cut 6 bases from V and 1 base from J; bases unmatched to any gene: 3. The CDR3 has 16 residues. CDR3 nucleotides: TGTGCCAGTAGCCGGGACAGGGGATCTGGGGCCAACGTCCTGACTTTC. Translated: CASSRDRGSGANVLTF.

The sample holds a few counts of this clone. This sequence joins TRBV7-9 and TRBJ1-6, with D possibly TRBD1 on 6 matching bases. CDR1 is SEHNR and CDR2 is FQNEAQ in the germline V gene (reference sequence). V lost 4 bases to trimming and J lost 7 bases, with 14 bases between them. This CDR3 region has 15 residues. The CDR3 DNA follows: TGTGCCAGCAGCTCAGAACAGGGTGGGAATTCACCCCTCCACTTT. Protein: CASSSEQGGNSPLHF.

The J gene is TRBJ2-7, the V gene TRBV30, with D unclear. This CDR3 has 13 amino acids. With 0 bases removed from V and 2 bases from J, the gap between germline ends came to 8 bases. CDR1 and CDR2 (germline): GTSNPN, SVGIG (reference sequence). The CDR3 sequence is CAWSVPPPYEQYF. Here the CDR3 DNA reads TGTGCCTGGAGTGTCCCCCCGCCCTACGAGCAGTACTTC.

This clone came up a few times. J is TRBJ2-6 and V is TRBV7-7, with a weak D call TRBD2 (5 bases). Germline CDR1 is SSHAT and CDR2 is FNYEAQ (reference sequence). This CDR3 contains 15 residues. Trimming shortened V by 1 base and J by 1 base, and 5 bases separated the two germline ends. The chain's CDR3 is CASSLGGSGANVLTF. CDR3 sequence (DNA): TGTGCCAGCAGCTTAGGAGGGTCTGGGGCCAACGTCCTGACTTTC.

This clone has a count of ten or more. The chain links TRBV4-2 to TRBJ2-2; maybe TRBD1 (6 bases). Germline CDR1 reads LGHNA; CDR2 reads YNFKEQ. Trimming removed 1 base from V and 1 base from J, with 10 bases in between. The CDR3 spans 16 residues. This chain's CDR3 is CASSQAGQLNTGELFF. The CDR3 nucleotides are TGTGCCAGCAGCCAAGCCGGACAGCTGAACACCGGGGAGCTGTTTTTT.

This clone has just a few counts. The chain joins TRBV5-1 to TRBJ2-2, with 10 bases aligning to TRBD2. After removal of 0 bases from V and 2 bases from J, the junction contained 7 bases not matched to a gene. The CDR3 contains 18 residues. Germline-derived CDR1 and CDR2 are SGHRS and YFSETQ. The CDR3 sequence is CASSLASRTSGNTGELFF. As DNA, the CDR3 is TGCGCCAGCAGCTTGGCCTCCAGGACTAGCGGAAACACCGGGGAGCTGTTTTTT.

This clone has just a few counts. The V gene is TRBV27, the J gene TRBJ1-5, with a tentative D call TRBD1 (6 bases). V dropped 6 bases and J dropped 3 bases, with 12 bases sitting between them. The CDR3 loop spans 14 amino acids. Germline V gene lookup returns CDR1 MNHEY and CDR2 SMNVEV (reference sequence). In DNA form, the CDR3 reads TGTGCCAGCAGCCTAAACAGGGTCAATCAGCCCCAGCATTTT. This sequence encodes CASSLNRVNQPQHF.

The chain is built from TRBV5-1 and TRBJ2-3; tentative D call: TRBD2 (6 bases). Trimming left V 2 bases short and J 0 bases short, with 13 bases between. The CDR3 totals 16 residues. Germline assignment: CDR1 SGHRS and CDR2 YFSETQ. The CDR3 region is CASSFTGLSSTDTQYF. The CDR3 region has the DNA TGCGCCAGCAGCTTCACGGGACTTTCTAGCACAGATACGCAGTATTTT.

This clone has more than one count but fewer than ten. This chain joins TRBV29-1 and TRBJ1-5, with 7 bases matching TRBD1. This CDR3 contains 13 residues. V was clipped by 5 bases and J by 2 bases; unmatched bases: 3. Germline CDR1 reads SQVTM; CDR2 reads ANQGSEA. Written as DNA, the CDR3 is TGCAGCGTTATCACAGGGGGCAATCAGCCCCAGCATTTT. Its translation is CSVITGGNQPQHF. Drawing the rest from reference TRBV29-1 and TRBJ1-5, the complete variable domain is SAVISQKPSRDICQRGTSLTIQCQVDSQVTMMFWYRQQPGQSLTLIATANQGSEATYESGFVIDKFPISRPNLTFSTLTVSNMSPEDSSIYLCSVITGGNQPQHFGDGTRLSIL.

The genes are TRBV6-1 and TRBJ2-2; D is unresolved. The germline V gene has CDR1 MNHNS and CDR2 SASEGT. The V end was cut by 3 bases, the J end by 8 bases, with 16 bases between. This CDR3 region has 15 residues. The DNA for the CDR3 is TGTGCCAGCAGTGACTGGACGGTGGGCAAAGGGGAGCTGTTTTTT. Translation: CASSDWTVGKGELFF.

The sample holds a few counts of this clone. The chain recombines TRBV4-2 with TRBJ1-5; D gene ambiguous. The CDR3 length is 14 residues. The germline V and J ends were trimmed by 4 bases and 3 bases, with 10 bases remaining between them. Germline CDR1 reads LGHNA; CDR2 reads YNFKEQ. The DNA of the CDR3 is TGTGCCAGCAGCCGCGGGGAGCCCAATCAGCCCCAGCATTTT. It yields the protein CASSRGEPNQPQHF.

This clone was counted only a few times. Here the CDR3 DNA reads TGTGCCAGCAGTTTATATTGGGCCAATAGCGGGAGTACAGATACGCAGTATTTT. Translated, it gives CASSLYWANSGSTDTQYF. This chain connects TRBV27 to TRBJ2-3, with TRBD2 identical over 9 bases. Germline-derived CDR1 and CDR2 are MNHEY and SMNVEV (reference sequence). CDR3 size: 18 residues. The V gene end was trimmed by 1 base and the J gene end by 3 bases; junction bases not matched to a gene: 11.

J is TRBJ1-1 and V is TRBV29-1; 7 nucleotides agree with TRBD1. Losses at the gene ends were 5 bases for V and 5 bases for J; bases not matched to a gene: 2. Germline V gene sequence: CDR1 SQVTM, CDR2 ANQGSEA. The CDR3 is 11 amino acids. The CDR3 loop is CSVYRGTEAFF. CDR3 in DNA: TGCAGCGTTTACAGGGGTACTGAAGCTTTCTTT. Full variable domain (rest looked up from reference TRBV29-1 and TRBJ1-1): SAVISQKPSRDICQRGTSLTIQCQVDSQVTMMFWYRQQPGQSLTLIATANQGSEATYESGFVIDKFPISRPNLTFSTLTVSNMSPEDSSIYLCSVYRGTEAFFGQGTRLTVV.

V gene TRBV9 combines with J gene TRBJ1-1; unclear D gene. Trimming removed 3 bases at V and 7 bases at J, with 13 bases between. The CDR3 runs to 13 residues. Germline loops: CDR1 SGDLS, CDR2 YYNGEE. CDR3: CASSASPGFEAFF. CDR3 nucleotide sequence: TGTGCCAGCAGCGCCTCGCCTGGGTTTGAAGCTTTCTTT.

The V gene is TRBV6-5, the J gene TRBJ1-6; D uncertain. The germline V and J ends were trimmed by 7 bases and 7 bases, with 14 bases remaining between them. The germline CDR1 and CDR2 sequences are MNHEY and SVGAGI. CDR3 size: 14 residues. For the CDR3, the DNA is TGTGCCAGCATGATGGACCACGCCAATTCACCCCTCCACTTT. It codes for CASMMDHANSPLHF.

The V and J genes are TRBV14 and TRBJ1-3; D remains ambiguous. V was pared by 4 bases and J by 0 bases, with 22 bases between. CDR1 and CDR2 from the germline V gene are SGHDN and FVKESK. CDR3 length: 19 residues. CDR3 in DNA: TGTGCCAGCAGCCCCCTAACATCCTGGCCGCGGGGCTCTGGAAACACCATATATTTT. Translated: CASSPLTSWPRGSGNTIYF. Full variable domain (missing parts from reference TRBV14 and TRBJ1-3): EAGVTQFPSHSVIEKGQTVTLRCDPISGHDNLYWYRRVMGKEIKFLLHFVKESKQDESGMPNNRFLAERTGGTYSTLKVQPAELEDSGVYFCASSPLTSWPRGSGNTIYFGEGSWLTVV.

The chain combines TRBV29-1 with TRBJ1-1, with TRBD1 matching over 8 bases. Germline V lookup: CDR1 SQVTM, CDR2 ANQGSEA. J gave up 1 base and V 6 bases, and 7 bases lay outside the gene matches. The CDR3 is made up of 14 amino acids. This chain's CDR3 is CSVTPGGWNTEAFF. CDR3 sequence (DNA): TGCAGCGTGACTCCAGGGGGCTGGAACACTGAAGCTTTCTTT.